The rows below give T cell receptor beta chains drawn from one sample of a study of blood T cell repertoires in COVID-19. Sequencing used immunoSEQ multiplex PCR; TCRdb keeps in-frame clones, though not all of them. The sample lists 200,000 or so clones, roughly 80% occurring once. Input material: peripheral blood. The receptor set was obtained from an elderly woman with COVID-19, enrolled during active disease. Both conserved end residues are part of each CDR3. The order of the fields is D gene, V gene, CDR3 length, J gene, CDR3 protein. A D gene is named only where the DNA matches it firmly.

>NA|TRBV7-2|14|TRBJ2-7
CASSEFRGAYEQYF
>TRBD2|TRBV4-2|18|TRBJ2-1
CASSQDLLAGASYNEQFF
>NA|TRBV10-3|14|TRBJ2-3
CAISNSLSTDTQYF
>NA|TRBV7-6|16|TRBJ1-6
CASSLGPAGGDSPLHF
>NA|TRBV7-8|14|TRBJ1-4
CASSSIIGNEKLFF
>TRBD1|TRBV4-3|17|TRBJ2-5
CASSQNPQYRGEETQYF
>TRBD2|TRBV7-2|16|TRBJ2-7
CASSKGSAGATYEQYF
>TRBD1|TRBV10-2|17|TRBJ2-5
CASSEGTGTGVWETQYF
>TRBD1|TRBV11-2|16|TRBJ2-7
CASSLEGRQGRYEQYF
>NA|TRBV7-6|13|TRBJ2-7
CASSPDGAYEQYF
>NA|TRBV9|13|TRBJ1-2
CASSAGTNYGYTF
>TRBD2|TRBV11-3|14|TRBJ2-2
CASSPRLAVGELFF
>TRBD2|TRBV6-2/TRBV6-3|16|TRBJ2-1
CASSPRTSFTYNEQFF
>TRBD2|TRBV10-3|15|TRBJ2-5
CAISGTSGGQETQYF
>TRBD2|TRBV2|15|TRBJ2-7
CATSGLAGGAFEQYF
>NA|TRBV19|14|TRBJ1-6
CASSIGQPGSPLHF
>TRBD1|TRBV27|15|TRBJ2-7
CASSPWTGGSGEQYF
>NA|TRBV3-1/TRBV3-2|13|TRBJ1-5
CASSLYFDQPQHF
>TRBD1|TRBV10-3|15|TRBJ1-2
CAIMGRSGGRDGYTF
>TRBD1|TRBV4-2|16|TRBJ2-1
CASSQEPGTGGGEQFF
>TRBD1|TRBV6-6|15|TRBJ1-2
CASSYSATGNYGYTF
>TRBD1|TRBV6-1|16|TRBJ1-6
CASSDLGGGFIGPLHF
>TRBD1|TRBV29-1|13|TRBJ1-1
CSVDSPGGTEAFF
>TRBD1|TRBV2|16|TRBJ1-5
CASRPQGVISNQPQHF
>TRBD1|TRBV28|15|TRBJ2-1
CASSSYRGRRNEQFF
>NA|TRBV6-5|14|TRBJ2-7
CASSYIGTTYEQYF
>NA|TRBV15|12|TRBJ2-7
CATSTTGTEQYF
>TRBD1|TRBV5-1|15|TRBJ2-5
CASSSGTGGAETQYF
>NA|TRBV6-5|16|TRBJ2-6
CASSYSTGAGANVLTF